This entry lists 20 T cell receptor beta chains sequenced from one sample in a study of cytotoxic CD8 clonotypes in ibrutinib-treated CLL. Only in-frame clones appear in the TCRdb table, and some are missing; sequencing was by immunoSEQ multiplex PCR. The sample records more than 200,000 clones, under 75% being singletons. Sequences were derived from PBMCs, sampled after 24 months of ibrutinib treatment. These TCRs come from a human donor with chronic lymphocytic leukemia.

This clone was observed a handful of times. The V and J genes are TRBV4-2 and TRBJ1-2, with unresolved D. Per germline, CDR1 LGHNA and CDR2 YNFKEQ. V was pared by 4 bases and J by 8 bases, with 14 bases between. The CDR3 is made up of 13 amino acids. The CDR3 reads CASSPEVPDGYTF. CDR3 DNA sequence: TGTGCCAGCAGCCCCGAGGTCCCTGACGGCTACACCTTC.

The genes are TRBV7-9 and TRBJ2-1; possibly TRBD2 for D (6 bases). The CDR3 is 14 residues long. The V end was cut by 5 bases, the J end by 1 base, with 9 bases between. CDR1 and CDR2 (germline): SEHNR, FQNEAQ (reference sequence). The CDR3 sequence is CASSVGGSYNEQFF. CDR3 DNA sequence: TGTGCCAGCAGCGTCGGGGGTTCCTACAATGAGCAGTTCTTC. The entire variable domain, with the rest obtained from reference TRBV7-9 and TRBJ2-1, is as follows: DTGVSQNPRHKITKRGQNVTFRCDPISEHNRLYWYRQTLGQGPEFLTYFQNEAQLEKSRLLSDRFSAERPKGSFSTLEIQRTEQGDSAMYLCASSVGGSYNEQFFGPGTRLTVL.

The chain's CDR3 is CASSPETSGMTYNEQFF. CDR3 sequence (DNA): TGTGCCAGCTCACCAGAGACTAGCGGGATGACCTACAATGAGCAGTTCTTC. This chain uses TRBV18 with TRBJ2-1; 11 bases fit TRBD2. J gave up 2 bases and V 2 bases, and 5 bases lay outside the gene matches. Germline V gives CDR1 KGHSH, CDR2 LQKENI. The CDR3 runs 17 residues.

This chain joins TRBV27 and TRBJ2-5; 8 bases map to TRBD1. Trimming took 8 bases from V and 5 from J; bases not matched to a gene: 4. The CDR3 length is 12 residues. Germline V gives CDR1 MNHEY, CDR2 SMNVEV (reference sequence). The CDR3 coding sequence is TGTGCCAGCGCGGACAGGGTCGAGACCCAGTACTTC. Amino acids: CASADRVETQYF.

A remark on this clone: An end of the junction does not agree with germline; a read error may underlie this. The CDR3 sequence is CASSLSAGLAGVPNF. CDR3 bases: TGTGCCAGCAGCTTATCAGCGGGACTAGCGGGAGTACCCAACTTC. This rearrangement joins TRBV7-8 to TRBJ2-5; 14 positions match TRBD2. This CDR3 comprises 15 residues. Germline V CDR1 and CDR2: SGHVS, FQNEAQ.

The chain carries TRBV7-6 and TRBJ2-5; D is tentatively TRBD1 or TRBD2 (5 bases each). The CDR3 loop spans 18 amino acids. Germline-derived CDR1 and CDR2 are SGHVS and FNYEAQ. The V end was cut by 0 bases, the J end by 0 bases, with 17 bases between. The CDR3 DNA is TGTGCCAGCAGCTTAGCGCCCGGGACGCCAACGTACCAAGAGACCCAGTACTTC. This encodes CASSLAPGTPTYQETQYF. Filled out from reference TRBV7-6 and TRBJ2-5, the complete variable domain reads GAGVSQSPRYKVTKRGQDVALRCDPISGHVSLYWYRQALGQGPEFLTYFNYEAQQDKSGLPNDRFSAERPEGSISTLTIQRTEQRDSAMYRCASSLAPGTPTYQETQYFGPGTRLLVL.

The rearrangement joins TRBV27 to TRBJ2-1; weak D call: TRBD1 (6 bases). V was pared by 4 bases and J by 6 bases, with 10 bases between. CDR3 length: 13 amino acids. Germline V CDR1 and CDR2: MNHEY, SMNVEV (reference sequence). The CDR3 sequence is CASSWGTSNEQFF. Written as DNA, the CDR3 is TGTGCCAGCAGTTGGGGGACATCCAATGAGCAGTTCTTC.

The chain uses TRBV30 and TRBJ2-7; 10 nucleotides line up with TRBD2. Germline CDR1 is GTSNPN and CDR2 is SVGIG (reference sequence). The CDR3 has 13 residues. After removal of 7 bases from V and 0 bases from J, the junction contained 3 bases not matched to a gene. This CDR3 reads CASTSGASYEQYF. The CDR3 nucleotides read TGTGCCTCCACTAGCGGGGCCTCCTACGAGCAGTACTTC.

This rearrangement joins TRBV30 to TRBJ1-1, with D perhaps TRBD1 (5 bases). From germline, CDR1 is GTSNPN and CDR2 SVGIG (reference sequence). V dropped 0 bases and J dropped 4 bases, with 12 bases sitting between them. This CDR3 comprises 14 residues. The CDR3 DNA follows: TGTGCCTGGAGTGTGGGGGGAAGCGGCACTGAAGCTTTCTTT. Protein sequence: CAWSVGGSGTEAFF.

The chain joins TRBV7-2 to TRBJ2-3; 10 positions match TRBD2. V was clipped by 5 bases and J by 3 bases; unmatched bases: 17. The CDR3 sequence is 19 residues long. CDR1 SGHTA and CDR2 FQGNSA come from the germline V gene. CDR3 sequence reads: CASSPRPPSTSGWTDTQYF. In nucleotides, the CDR3 is TGTGCCAGCAGCCCTCGCCCTCCTTCGACTAGCGGGTGGACAGATACGCAGTATTTT.

The chain carries TRBV5-1 and TRBJ2-1; unclear D gene. The CDR3 covers 11 residues. Germline values: CDR1 SGHRS, CDR2 YFSETQ. V was clipped by 2 bases and J by 4 bases, with 1 base between them. The CDR3 spells CASSLYNEQFF. The CDR3, as DNA: TGCGCCAGCAGCTTATACAATGAGCAGTTCTTC.

This clone occurred a few times. V gene TRBV28 combines with J gene TRBJ2-7; D possibly uses TRBD1 or TRBD2 (5 bases each). Germline values: CDR1 MDHEN, CDR2 SYDVKM. The CDR3 consists of 12 residues. The ends were cut back, 5 bases at V and 5 bases at J, with 10 bases in the middle. The CDR3 region is CASSLGTDEQYF. The CDR3 DNA sequence: TGTGCCAGCAGTCTCGGGACGGACGAGCAGTACTTC.

This clone was seen a few times. The gene calls are TRBV4-2 and TRBJ2-7, with D hard to call. The germline V and J ends were trimmed by 4 bases and 0 bases, with 13 bases remaining between them. Per the germline V gene, CDR1 is LGHNA and CDR2 is YNFKEQ. CDR3 length: 15 amino acids. CDR3 DNA sequence: TGTGCCAGCAGCCCCTCCGCTCTTGCCTCCTACGAGCAGTACTTC. Its translation: CASSPSALASYEQYF.

The chain combines TRBV12-2 with TRBJ2-1; the D call in the table, TRBD2, was not verified against the DNA. TRBV12-2 is listed as a pseudogene. The CDR3 consists of 17 residues. CDR3: CASRLASREGNYNEQFF. The CDR3 DNA sequence: TGTGCAAGTCGCTTAGCAAGCAGGGAGGGAAATTACAATGAGCAGTTCTTC.

The chain has TRBV28 and TRBJ1-1, with unresolved D. Trimming shortened V by 3 bases and J by 9 bases, and 11 bases separated the two germline ends. This CDR3 region has 12 residues. Germline CDR1 reads MDHEN; CDR2 reads SYDVKM. The CDR3 reads CASSFGGWKAFF. CDR3 bases: TGTGCCAGCAGTTTCGGTGGGTGGAAAGCTTTCTTT.

The V and J genes are TRBV28 and TRBJ2-3; 8 bases fit TRBD2. Germline assignment: CDR1 MDHEN and CDR2 SYDVKM. V gave up 4 bases and J gave up 6 bases; unmatched junction bases: 18. This CDR3 comprises 18 residues. Here the CDR3 DNA reads TGTGCCAGCAGTTCCCGACTAGCGACGGGGCCAACAAGGGATACGCAGTATTTT. This sequence encodes CASSSRLATGPTRDTQYF.

The genes are TRBV6-5 and TRBJ2-1; no firm D call. The CDR3 has 11 amino acids. Trimming took off 6 bases at V and 7 bases at J, with 7 bases between the two ends. Germline values: CDR1 MNHEY, CDR2 SVGAGI. In DNA, the CDR3 is TGTGCCAGCAGCCCCAGTAATGAGCAGTTCTTC. It is translated as CASSPSNEQFF.

V and J are TRBV7-9 and TRBJ2-3; D may be TRBD1 or TRBD2 (5 bases each). Trimming stripped 8 bases from V and 0 bases from J, with 12 bases between. The CDR3 spans 14 residues. CDR1 is SEHNR and CDR2 is FQNEAQ in the germline V gene (reference sequence). The CDR3 spells CASAGTRSTDTQYF. Here the CDR3 DNA reads TGTGCCAGCGCCGGGACGCGGAGCACAGATACGCAGTATTTT.

About this clone itself: This sample includes further DNA sequences coding for the same CDR3. CDR3 DNA sequence: TGTGCCAGCAGCTATACGAGGGGGAGGGGGGAGACCCAGTACTTC. This translates into CASSYTRGRGETQYF. This rearrangement joins TRBV7-2 to TRBJ2-5; possibly TRBD2 for D (7 bases). The CDR3 contains 15 residues. Trimming removed 4 bases at V and 5 bases at J, with 17 bases between. The germline CDR1 and CDR2 sequences are SGHTA and FQGNSA.

The rearrangement joins TRBV9 to TRBJ1-1; tentatively, D is TRBD1 (6 bases). Germline-derived CDR1 and CDR2 are SGDLS and YYNGEE. This CDR3 is 14 amino acids long. Between the trimmed V and J ends, which lost 6 bases and 1 base, there was a span of 13 bases. The CDR3 region has the DNA TGTGCCAGCAACCCAGGGACACCGAACACTGAAGCTTTCTTT. This translates into CASNPGTPNTEAFF.